This entry lists 10 T cell receptor beta chains sequenced from one sample in a study of T cells after posttransplantation cyclophosphamide. Produced via immunoSEQ multiplex PCR; TCRdb's table is partial and in-frame only. This sample carries around 47,000 clones, roughly 94% of them seen once, and the ten largest clones take 2.9%. What was sequenced was PBMCs. The receptors here all came from a woman aged 25-40 years in good health and a related stem cell transplant donor.

The chain recombines TRBV11-1 with TRBJ2-1; D is possibly TRBD2 (5 bases). In germline, CDR1 is SGHAT, CDR2 FQDESV (reference sequence). The CDR3 has 15 residues. The V end lost 1 base, the J end lost 7 bases, and 14 bases lay between the germline ends. This chain's CDR3 is CASSLVGSQRNEQFF. As DNA, the CDR3 is TGTGCCAGCAGCTTAGTGGGGTCCCAGCGGAATGAGCAGTTCTTC.

V gene TRBV11-2 combines with J gene TRBJ2-3; TRBD1 matches at 8 bases. The CDR3 has 12 amino acids. The V and J ends lost 5 bases and 8 bases, in that order; junction bases with no gene match: 3. The V gene's germline CDR1 is SGHAT and CDR2 FQNNGV. This CDR3 reads CASSQGAGTQYF. In DNA, the CDR3 is TGTGCCAGCAGCCAGGGGGCGGGTACGCAGTATTTT.

This clone appeared a few times. The rearrangement links TRBV6-4 to TRBJ2-2; 13 bases fit TRBD2. This CDR3 region has 16 residues. V trimming: 5 bases; J trimming: 7 bases; junction bases outside the gene matches: 7. CDR1 is MRHNA, CDR2 SNTAGT, per germline. The CDR3 region is CASSPGTSGDFGELFF. CDR3 nucleotides: TGTGCCAGCAGTCCCGGGACTAGCGGGGACTTCGGGGAGCTGTTTTTT.

CDR3 amino acids: CASSLDVGRVGGTQYF. DNA of the CDR3: TGTGCCAGCAGCTTAGATGTAGGCAGGGTCGGTGGTACGCAGTATTTT. The rearrangement uses TRBV7-7 and TRBJ2-3, with D possibly TRBD1 on 5 matching bases. The length of the CDR3 is 16 residues. Per germline, CDR1 SSHAT and CDR2 FNYEAQ (reference sequence). The V gene lost 1 base and the J gene lost 8 bases, with 19 bases spanning the gap.

J is TRBJ1-4 and V is TRBV7-9; 9 bases fit TRBD1. CDR3 length: 16 amino acids. Germline V gene lookup returns CDR1 SEHNR and CDR2 FQNEAQ (reference sequence). With 0 bases clipped from V and 7 bases from J, the junction kept 6 bases outside the gene matches. The CDR3: CASSLARGQGTEKLFF. The DNA for the CDR3 is TGTGCCAGCAGCTTAGCGCGGGGACAGGGAACTGAAAAACTGTTTTTT.

The chain joins TRBV2 to TRBJ1-3; maybe TRBD1 (5 bases). Trimming pared 6 bases from V and 0 bases from J, leaving 15 bases between. The CDR3 has 16 residues. Per germline, CDR1 SNHLY and CDR2 FYNNEI. The CDR3 here is CASRGATLHSGNTIYF. The CDR3 nucleotides read TGTGCCAGCAGAGGGGCTACCCTCCACTCTGGAAACACCATATATTTT.

The V and J genes are TRBV6-5 and TRBJ1-2, with a weak D call TRBD1 (6 bases). This CDR3 is built from 13 residues. Germline V CDR1 and CDR2: MNHEY, SVGAGI. V dropped 8 bases and J dropped 7 bases, with 17 bases sitting between them. The CDR3 here is CASGYQGPLGYTF. The CDR3 DNA is TGTGCCAGCGGATATCAGGGGCCGCTTGGCTACACCTTC.

About this clone: One junction end disagrees with the germline gene, perhaps due to a read error. The chain employs TRBV5-1 and TRBJ2-3; the match to TRBD1 covers 8 bases. Per the germline V gene, CDR1 is SGHRS and CDR2 is YFSETQ. The CDR3 covers 17 residues. In DNA form, the CDR3 reads TGCGCCGGCAGCTACGACCACCGGGACAGGTACACAGATACGCAGTATTTT. This sequence encodes CAGSYDHRDRYTDTQYF. The whole variable domain, filled in from reference TRBV5-1 and TRBJ2-3, reads KAGVTQTPRYLIKTRGQQVTLSCSPISGHRSVSWYQQTPGQGLQFLFEYFSETQRNKGNFPGRFSGRQFSNSRSEMNVSTLELGDSALYLCAGSYDHRDRYTDTQYFGPGTRLTVL.

The rearrangement uses TRBV19 and TRBJ1-3, with TRBD1 as a possible D gene (5 bases). V dropped 5 bases and J dropped 4 bases, with 15 bases sitting between them. There are 15 residues in the CDR3. Germline V lookup: CDR1 LNHDA, CDR2 SQIVND (reference sequence). The CDR3 loop is CASSGLQATGNTIYF. The CDR3 DNA sequence: TGTGCCAGTAGTGGACTACAGGCTACAGGAAACACCATATATTTT.

A remark on this clone: The same CDR3 is also encoded by other DNA sequences in this sample. CDR3 DNA: TGTGCCAGCAGATTAGCGGGGTCCACAGATACGCAGTATTTT. It translates to CASRLAGSTDTQYF. The chain uses TRBV2 and TRBJ2-3; 8 positions match TRBD2. This CDR3 contains 14 residues. CDR1 is SNHLY and CDR2 is FYNNEI in the germline V gene. The V segment lost 6 bases and the J segment 2 bases; nucleotides outside the gene matches: 4.